These 22 T cell receptor beta chains originate from one sample sequenced in a study of tumor-infiltrating lymphocytes in primary liver carcinoma. With a constant-region primer, TCR beta cDNA was made from 450 to 500 ng of total RNA. Modified slightly, ARM-PCR produced TCR beta libraries over three nested multiplex PCR rounds. Each of the first two PCR rounds ran approximately 9 cycles with TRBV1-TRBV30 forward and C-beta reverse primers. Via MiXCR, TCRdb re-called the multiplex PCR reads, giving one row per CDR3 protein. The data show almost 55,000 distinct CDR3 sequences, 70% to 85% seen once. Between roughly 17 and 31 mg of unsorted bulk tissue served as the source from which RNA and DNA were co-extracted. Specimen: liver tumor tissue from sampling region 2. Subset: tumor region T2, inferior pole. Receptors originate from a middle-aged man with primary liver carcinoma and hepatitis B virus infection.

A few counts support this clonotype. A much more abundant neighbour one base away suggests this may be a read error. The chain is built from TRBV20-1 and TRBJ2-1; 8 bases fit TRBD1. This CDR3 spans 13 amino acids. Looked up from germline, CDR1 is DFQATT and CDR2 is SNEGSKA (reference sequence). V lost 1 base and J lost 8; bases outside the gene matches: 4. The CDR3 loop is CSARASQGDEQFF. The DNA of the CDR3 is TGCAGTGCTAGAGCTTCACAGGGGGATGAGCAGTTCTTC.

With respect to this clonotype: The conserved phenylalanine or tryptophan is not found at the CDR3 terminus, so this likely reflects a read error. No DNA is shown, since the ends of the CDR3 on it are uncertain; the CDR3 is the one TCRdb lists. V and J are TRBV13 and TRBJ2-7; the table's D call, TRBD2, was not checked against the DNA. CDR1 and CDR2 (germline): PRHDT, FYEKMQ (reference sequence). The CDR3 comprises 15 residues, both ends counted. CDR3 amino acids: CASSLVSGEVYERYL.

The CDR3 coding sequence is TGTGCCACCAGTGGACAGGGTTCCAATGGCTACACCTTC. Encoded protein: CATSGQGSNGYTF. This rearrangement joins TRBV24-1 to TRBJ1-2; 7 bases align to TRBD1. With 5 bases clipped from V and 6 bases from J, the junction kept 5 bases outside the gene matches. CDR3 length equals 13 residues. The germline gives CDR1 KGHDR, CDR2 SFDVKD.

Notes on this clonotype: A much larger clone lies a single base off, so this may be a read error. The chain couples TRBV7-9 to TRBJ2-7, with TRBD2 matching 12 bases. V shed 5 bases, J shed 2 bases, and the junction held 10 bases outside the gene matches. This CDR3 spans 17 amino acids. Germline V CDR1 and CDR2: SEHNR, FQNEAQ (reference sequence). The CDR3 loop reads CASSSLWTSGDPYEQYF. CDR3 in DNA: TGTGCCAGCAGCAGTCTATGGACTAGCGGGGACCCCTACGAGCAGTACTTC.

For this clonotype: Germline is not matched at one junction end, which may reflect a read error. The chain combines TRBV5-4 with TRBJ2-2; the D gene is possibly TRBD2 (7 bases). This CDR3 has 15 amino acids. Germline CDR1 SGHNT, CDR2 YYREEE (reference sequence). CDR3 DNA: TGTTCCAGTAGCTTCGCGGGGGCGGGAACCGGGGAGCTGTTTTTT. Encoded protein: CSSSFAGAGTGELFF.

The V gene is TRBV12-3 or TRBV12-4, the J gene TRBJ2-1; 11 bases agree with TRBD2. J was trimmed by 6 bases and V by 3 bases; bases with no gene match: 4. CDR3 length: 15 residues. CDR3 nucleotides: TGTGCCAGCAGTTTTCTAGCGGGAGGAGGCAATGAGCAGTTCTTC. This translates into CASSFLAGGGNEQFF.

The chain links TRBV4-2 to TRBJ2-1, with TRBD2 matching 9 bases. Unmatched junction bases numbered 12, after V lost 5 bases and J lost 1 base. The CDR3 consists of 18 residues. Germline V CDR1 and CDR2: LGHNA, YNFKEQ. CDR3 nucleotide sequence: TGTGCCAGCAGCTTCTTTATAGCGGGAGACGGTTCCTACAATGAGCAGTTCTTC. Residues: CASSFFIAGDGSYNEQFF.

Concerning this clonotype: The junction and the germline gene differ at one end; a read error may be behind it. The chain uses TRBV4-1 and TRBJ2-7; D ambiguous. CDR1 MGHRA and CDR2 YSYEKL come from the germline V gene. This CDR3 has 15 amino acids. The CDR3: CASNQDLGVQYEQCF. DNA for the CDR3: TGCGCCAGCAACCAAGATTTAGGAGTTCAATACGAGCAATGCTTC.

Details on this clonotype: Since no conserved phenylalanine or tryptophan closes the CDR3, a read error is the likely cause. V and J are TRBV5-5 and TRBJ2-7; D may be TRBD1 (7 bases). CDR1 is SGHKS and CDR2 is YYEKEE in the germline V gene (reference sequence). The CDR3 is 17 residues long. Trimming stripped 2 bases from V and 0 bases from J, with 18 bases between. Here the CDR3 reads CASSFRAGGQSSYEQYS. Here the CDR3 DNA reads TGTGCCAGCAGCTTCAGGGCCGGGGGACAGAGCTCCTACGAGCAGTACTCC.

V usage is TRBV7-9 and J usage is TRBJ2-5, with 10 nucleotides matching TRBD1. Germline CDR1 reads SEHNR; CDR2 reads FQNEAQ (reference sequence). The CDR3 is 16 amino acids. The junction had 10 bases not matched to a gene; V was cut back by 4 bases and J by 5 bases. In DNA form, the CDR3 reads TGTGCCAGCAGCTCCCGGGACAGGGGAGTTCATGAGACCCAGTACTTC. It specifies CASSSRDRGVHETQYF.

In the case of this clonotype: One junction end disagrees with the germline gene, perhaps due to a read error. This sequence joins TRBV6-1 and TRBJ2-7; 7 nucleotides line up with TRBD2. The CDR3 loop spans 13 amino acids. The germline V gene has CDR1 MNHNS and CDR2 SASEGT. The CDR3 reads CVSSERDDYEQYF. In DNA form, the CDR3 reads TGTGTCAGCAGTGAGCGGGATGACTACGAGCAGTACTTC.

V is TRBV29-1 and J is TRBJ2-7, with a possible D match to TRBD2 (5 bases). Deletions cut 0 bases from V and 0 bases from J, with 18 bases between. Per the germline V gene, CDR1 is SQVTM and CDR2 is ANQGSEA. The CDR3 runs 17 residues. The CDR3 coding sequence is TGCAGCGTTGAAGACAACCGAGCGGCCTCGGGCTCCTACGAGCAGTACTTC. Translated, it gives CSVEDNRAASGSYEQYF.

A remark on this clonotype: A read error is likely, as this CDR3 ends without the conserved phenylalanine or tryptophan. The DNA is left out, because the CDR3 cannot be placed on it with certainty; the CDR3 is given as TCRdb lists it. The chain has TRBV29-1 and TRBJ2-1; TRBD1 was called by the table and not checked on the DNA. Germline V gene sequence: CDR1 SQVTM, CDR2 ANQGSEA. The CDR3 is 16 residues long, ends included. The CDR3 reads CGVEWDRIRSYNEQFL.

The genes are TRBV7-8 and TRBJ2-5; the match to TRBD1 covers 8 bases. The CDR3 runs to 16 residues. Germline V gene sequence: CDR1 SGHVS, CDR2 FQNEAQ. V trimming: 11 bases; J trimming: 5 bases; junction bases outside the gene matches: 19. Here the CDR3 DNA reads TGTGCCTGTAGCCTAGCAGGACAGGGAGGTCGGGAGACCCAGTACTTC. This gives the protein CACSLAGQGGRETQYF.

The chain couples TRBV7-9 to TRBJ2-3; D gene uncertain. The CDR3 extends over 13 amino acids. Germline CDR1 reads SEHNR; CDR2 reads FQNEAQ (reference sequence). The V gene lost 5 bases and the J gene lost 11 bases, with 17 bases spanning the gap. The CDR3 here is CASSVNPANRQYF. DNA of the CDR3: TGTGCCAGCAGCGTCAATCCTGCGAATAGGCAGTATTTT.

Note on this clonotype: A read error may account for a junction end that differs from germline. V usage is TRBV11-3 and J usage is TRBJ2-3; 7 nucleotides agree with TRBD1. Per the germline V gene, CDR1 is SGHNT and CDR2 is YENEEA. The CDR3 has 15 residues. The DNA for the CDR3 is TGTGCCAGCATCTTATGGGGACAGCCCACGGATACGCAGTATTTT. The encoded protein is CASILWGQPTDTQYF.

About this clonotype: The conserved phenylalanine or tryptophan normally closing the CDR3 is absent here, so this likely arose from a read error. This chain links TRBV10-3 with TRBJ1-5; possible D gene TRBD1, 6 bases. The CDR3 spans 13 residues. Trimming took 4 bases from V and 5 from J, leaving 9 bases between them. Germline values: CDR1 ENHRY, CDR2 SYGVKD. The CDR3 bases are TGTGCCATCAGTGTGGACAGCTATCAGCCCCAGCATCTC. This translates into CAISVDSYQPQHL.

This clonotype has a handful of counts. The chain is built from TRBV11-2 and TRBJ2-1; D not resolved. CDR3 length: 14 amino acids. V lost 3 bases to trimming and J lost 5 bases, with 11 bases between them. Germline V gene sequence: CDR1 SGHAT, CDR2 FQNNGV. The CDR3 DNA is TGTGCCAGCAGCTTTATCGATCCAAACAATGAGCAGTTCTTC. This sequence encodes CASSFIDPNNEQFF. Complete variable domain (other parts from reference TRBV11-2 and TRBJ2-1): EAGVAQSPRYKIIEKRQSVAFWCNPISGHATLYWYQQILGQGPKLLIQFQNNGVVDDSQLPKDRFSAERLKGVDSTLKIQPAKLEDSAVYLCASSFIDPNNEQFFGPGTRLTVL.

This clonotype has only one observation. This sequence joins TRBV29-1 and TRBJ2-5, with D perhaps TRBD2 (5 bases). The length of the CDR3 is 13 residues. Germline CDR1 SQVTM, CDR2 ANQGSEA. Trimming shortened V by 3 bases and J by 3 bases, and 11 bases separated the two germline ends. The CDR3 DNA follows: TGCAGCGTTGATGGACTTATCAAAGAGACCCAGTACTTC. Translation: CSVDGLIKETQYF.

About this clonotype: No conserved phenylalanine or tryptophan is present at the end of the CDR3, so a read error is the likely explanation. The chain links TRBV7-9 to TRBJ1-5; 12 nucleotides align to TRBD1. CDR1 is SEHNR, CDR2 FQNEAQ, per germline (reference sequence). Trimming cost V 7 bases and J 6 bases; bases outside gene matches: 13. The CDR3 loop spans 17 amino acids. DNA for the CDR3: TGTGCCAGCAACTTTTCCGGGACAGGGGGCCTTGGTCAGCCCCAGCATTTG. This sequence encodes CASNFSGTGGLGQPQHL.

Of note for this clonotype: A much larger clone sits a single nucleotide away, making a read error possible. This is likely a read error, given that the CDR3 carries no conserved phenylalanine or tryptophan at its end. V is TRBV20-1 and J is TRBJ2-1; TRBD2 matches 8 bases. The germline gives CDR1 DFQATT, CDR2 SNEGSKA (reference sequence). V shed 0 bases, J shed 4 bases, and the junction held 5 bases outside the gene matches. The CDR3 runs to 15 residues. Here the CDR3 reads CSARDAGGSYNEQFI. The CDR3 region has the DNA TGCAGTGCTAGAGATGCGGGAGGTAGTTACAATGAGCAGTTCATC.

The chain recombines TRBV2 with TRBJ2-1; D call uncertain. V lost 2 bases to trimming and J lost 10 bases, with 18 bases between them. The CDR3 runs to 15 residues. The V gene's germline CDR1 is SNHLY and CDR2 FYNNEI. The CDR3 region has the DNA TGTGCCAGCAGTGAATTGATGCAGGTTTTGCAAGAGCAGTTCTTC. Translated: CASSELMQVLQEQFF.